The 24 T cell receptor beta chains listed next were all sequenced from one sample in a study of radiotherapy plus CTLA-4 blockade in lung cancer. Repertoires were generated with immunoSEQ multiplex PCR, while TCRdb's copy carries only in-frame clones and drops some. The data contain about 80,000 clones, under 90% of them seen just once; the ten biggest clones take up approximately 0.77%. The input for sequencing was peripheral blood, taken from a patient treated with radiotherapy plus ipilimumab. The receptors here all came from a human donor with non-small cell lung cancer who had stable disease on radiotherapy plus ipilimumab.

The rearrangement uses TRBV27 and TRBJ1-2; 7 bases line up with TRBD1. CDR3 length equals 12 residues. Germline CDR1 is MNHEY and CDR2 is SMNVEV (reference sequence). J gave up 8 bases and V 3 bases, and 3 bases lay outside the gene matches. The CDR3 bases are TGTGCCAGCAGTTTTCAGGGGGACGGCTACACCTTC. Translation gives CASSFQGDGYTF.

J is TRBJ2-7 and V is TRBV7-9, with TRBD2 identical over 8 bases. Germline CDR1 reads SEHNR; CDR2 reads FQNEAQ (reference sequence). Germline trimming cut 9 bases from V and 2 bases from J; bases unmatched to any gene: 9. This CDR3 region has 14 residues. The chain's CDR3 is CASGPSGRAYEQYF. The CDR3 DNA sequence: TGTGCCAGTGGACCCAGCGGGAGAGCCTACGAGCAGTACTTC.

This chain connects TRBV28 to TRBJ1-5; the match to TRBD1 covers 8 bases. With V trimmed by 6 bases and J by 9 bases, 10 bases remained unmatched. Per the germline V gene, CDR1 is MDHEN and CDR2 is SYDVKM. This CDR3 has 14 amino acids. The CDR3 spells CASSNARGRMPQHF. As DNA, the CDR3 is TGTGCCAGCAGCAACGCCAGGGGGCGCATGCCCCAGCATTTT.

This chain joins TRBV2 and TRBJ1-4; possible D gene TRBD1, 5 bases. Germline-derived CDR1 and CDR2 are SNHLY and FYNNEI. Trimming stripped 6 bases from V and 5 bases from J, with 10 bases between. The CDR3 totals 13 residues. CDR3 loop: CASRTHRNEKLFF. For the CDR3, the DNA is TGTGCCAGCAGGACCCACAGGAATGAAAAACTGTTTTTT.

CDR3: CASSFSVGPDNSPLHF. CDR3 bases: TGTGCCAGTAGTTTCTCAGTGGGACCTGATAATTCACCCCTCCACTTT. V is TRBV19 and J is TRBJ1-6; possibly TRBD1 for D (5 bases). This CDR3 comprises 16 residues. Trimming removed 5 bases at V and 5 bases at J, with 16 bases between. CDR1 and CDR2 from the germline V gene are LNHDA and SQIVND (reference sequence).

CDR3 residues: CASSSNGSPLHF. The CDR3 nucleotides read TGTGCCAGCAGTTCCAACGGTTCACCCCTCCACTTT. This sequence joins TRBV27 and TRBJ1-6; no clear D. The CDR3 sequence is 12 residues long. V lost 4 bases to trimming and J lost 9 bases, with 7 bases between them. The germline gives CDR1 MNHEY, CDR2 SMNVEV (reference sequence).

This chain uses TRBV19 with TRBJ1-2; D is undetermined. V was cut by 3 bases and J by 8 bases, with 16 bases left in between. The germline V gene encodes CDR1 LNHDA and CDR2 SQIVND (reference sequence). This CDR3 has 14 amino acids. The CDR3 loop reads CASSIWLDLKGYTF. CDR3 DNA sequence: TGTGCCAGTAGTATTTGGCTGGACTTGAAAGGCTACACCTTC.

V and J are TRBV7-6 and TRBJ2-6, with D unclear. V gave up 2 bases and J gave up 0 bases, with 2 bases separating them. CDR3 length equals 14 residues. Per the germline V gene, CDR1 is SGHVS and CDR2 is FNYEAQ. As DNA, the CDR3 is TGTGCCAGCAGCTTAACCTCTGGGGCCAACGTCCTGACTTTC. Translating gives CASSLTSGANVLTF.

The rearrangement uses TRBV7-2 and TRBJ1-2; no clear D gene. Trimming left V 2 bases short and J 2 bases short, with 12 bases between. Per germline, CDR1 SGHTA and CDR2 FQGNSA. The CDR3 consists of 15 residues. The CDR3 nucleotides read TGTGCCAGCAGCTTAACGAGGCTTACCAACTATGGCTACACCTTC. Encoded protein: CASSLTRLTNYGYTF.

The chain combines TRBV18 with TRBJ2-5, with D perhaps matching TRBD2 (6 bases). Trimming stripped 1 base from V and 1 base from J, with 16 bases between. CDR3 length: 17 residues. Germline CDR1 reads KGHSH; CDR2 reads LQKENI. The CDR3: CASSPLGGAPSQETQYF. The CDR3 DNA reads TGTGCCAGCTCACCACTTGGCGGGGCCCCATCCCAAGAGACCCAGTACTTC.

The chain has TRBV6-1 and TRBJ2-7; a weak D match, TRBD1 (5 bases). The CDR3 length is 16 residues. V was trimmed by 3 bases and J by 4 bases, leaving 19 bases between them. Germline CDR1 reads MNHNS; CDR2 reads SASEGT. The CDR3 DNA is TGTGCCAGCAGTGATACTAAGGGGCAGCCTTCTTACGAGCAGTACTTC. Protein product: CASSDTKGQPSYEQYF.

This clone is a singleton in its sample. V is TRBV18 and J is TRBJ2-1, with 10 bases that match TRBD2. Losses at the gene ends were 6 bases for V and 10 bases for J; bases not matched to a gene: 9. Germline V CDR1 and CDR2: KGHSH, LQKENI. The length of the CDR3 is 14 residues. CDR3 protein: CASSPSGGAWEQFF. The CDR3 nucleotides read TGTGCCAGCTCGCCCAGCGGGGGGGCTTGGGAGCAGTTCTTC.

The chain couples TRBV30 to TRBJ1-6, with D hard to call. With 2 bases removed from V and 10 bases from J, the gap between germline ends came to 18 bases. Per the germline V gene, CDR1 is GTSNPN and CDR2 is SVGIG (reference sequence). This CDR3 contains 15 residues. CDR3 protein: CAWSMATLSWSPLHF. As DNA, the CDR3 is TGTGCCTGGAGTATGGCCACTCTTTCGTGGTCACCCCTCCACTTT.

CDR3 region: CASSLEGREQSPLHF. Here the CDR3 DNA reads TGCGCCAGCAGCTTGGAAGGTAGGGAGCAGTCACCCCTCCACTTT. The V gene is TRBV5-1, the J gene TRBJ1-6; the D is unclear. The CDR3 sequence is 15 residues long. Germline lookup yields CDR1 SGHRS and CDR2 YFSETQ. Trimming took off 0 bases at V and 10 bases at J, with 14 bases between the two ends.

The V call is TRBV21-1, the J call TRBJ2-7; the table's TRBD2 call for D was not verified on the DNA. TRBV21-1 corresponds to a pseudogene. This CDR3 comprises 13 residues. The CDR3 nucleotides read TGTGCCAGCGGGACTAGCGGGGACTACGAGCAGTACTTC. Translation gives CASGTSGDYEQYF.

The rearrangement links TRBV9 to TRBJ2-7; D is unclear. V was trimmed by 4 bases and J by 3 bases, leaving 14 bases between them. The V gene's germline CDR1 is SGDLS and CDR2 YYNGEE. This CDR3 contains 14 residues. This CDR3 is CASSPRGRDYEQYF. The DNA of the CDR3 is TGTGCCAGCAGCCCTAGAGGTAGGGACTACGAGCAGTACTTC.

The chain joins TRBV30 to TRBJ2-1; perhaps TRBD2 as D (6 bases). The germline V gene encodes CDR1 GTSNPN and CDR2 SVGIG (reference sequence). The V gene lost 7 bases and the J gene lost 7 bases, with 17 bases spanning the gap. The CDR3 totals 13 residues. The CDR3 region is CALLGEGRNEQFF. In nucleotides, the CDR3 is TGTGCCTTACTAGGAGAGGGGAGGAATGAGCAGTTCTTC.

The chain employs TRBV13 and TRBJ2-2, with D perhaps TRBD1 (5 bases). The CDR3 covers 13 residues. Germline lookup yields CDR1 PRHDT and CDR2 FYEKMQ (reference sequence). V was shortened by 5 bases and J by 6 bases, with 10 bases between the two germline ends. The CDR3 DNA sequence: TGTGCCAGCAGCAGGGGAAGGTCCGGGGAGCTGTTTTTT. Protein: CASSRGRSGELFF.

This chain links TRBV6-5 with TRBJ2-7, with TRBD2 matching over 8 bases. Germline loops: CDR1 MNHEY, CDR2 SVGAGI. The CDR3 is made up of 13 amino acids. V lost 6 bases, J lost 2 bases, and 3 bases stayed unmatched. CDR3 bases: TGTGCCAGCAGCAACGGGGGGGCCTACGAGCAGTACTTC. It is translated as CASSNGGAYEQYF.

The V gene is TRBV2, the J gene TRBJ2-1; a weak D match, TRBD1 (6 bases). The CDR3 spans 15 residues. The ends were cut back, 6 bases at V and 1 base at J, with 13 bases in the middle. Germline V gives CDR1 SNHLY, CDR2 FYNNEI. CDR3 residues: CASRAGTFSYNEQFF. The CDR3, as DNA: TGTGCCAGCAGAGCTGGGACATTTTCCTACAATGAGCAGTTCTTC.

CDR3 loop: CASSPRVGGGGTDTQYF. CDR3 DNA sequence: TGTGCCAGCAGCCCCCGGGTAGGCGGGGGGGGCACAGATACGCAGTATTTT. V usage is TRBV14 and J usage is TRBJ2-3, with TRBD2 matching 9 bases. V was clipped by 4 bases and J by 1 base; unmatched bases: 9. Germline values: CDR1 SGHDN, CDR2 FVKESK. The CDR3 runs 17 residues.

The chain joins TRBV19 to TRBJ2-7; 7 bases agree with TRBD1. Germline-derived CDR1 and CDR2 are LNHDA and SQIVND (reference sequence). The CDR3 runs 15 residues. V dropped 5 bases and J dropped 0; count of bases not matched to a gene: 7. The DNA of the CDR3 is TGTGCCAGTAGTTTGCTACGACAGGGCTCCTACGAGCAGTACTTC. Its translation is CASSLLRQGSYEQYF.

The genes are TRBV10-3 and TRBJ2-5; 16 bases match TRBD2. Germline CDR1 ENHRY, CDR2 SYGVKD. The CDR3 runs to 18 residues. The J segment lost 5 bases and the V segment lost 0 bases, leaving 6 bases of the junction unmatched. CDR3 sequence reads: CAISESRGLAGGPETQYF. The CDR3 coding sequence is TGTGCCATCAGTGAGTCGAGGGGACTAGCGGGAGGGCCCGAGACCCAGTACTTC.

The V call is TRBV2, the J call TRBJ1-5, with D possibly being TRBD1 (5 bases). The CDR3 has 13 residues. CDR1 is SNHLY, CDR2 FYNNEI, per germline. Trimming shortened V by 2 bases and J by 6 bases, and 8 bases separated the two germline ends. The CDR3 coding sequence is TGTGCCAGCAGTGAAATCGGGGCTCAGCCCCAGCATTTT. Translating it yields CASSEIGAQPQHF.